Presented here are 3 T cell receptor beta chains from one specimen sequenced in a study of OX40 agonist ivuxolimab in advanced cancers. Some clones are missing from TCRdb's copy, which holds only in-frame ones; the method was immunoSEQ multiplex PCR. Here the sample spans around 120,000 clones, over 75% being singletons. Sequenced here: CD4+ or CD8+ T cells sorted from blood, sampled in a trial of the OX40 agonist ivuxolimab. The receptors derive from an adult with an advanced solid tumor such as melanoma, head and neck, liver or kidney cancer.

The sample holds a few counts of this clone. An end of the junction does not agree with germline; a read error may underlie this. V usage is TRBV5-8 and J usage is TRBJ1-2, with D unresolved. The CDR3 is 11 amino acids. Germline CDR1 and CDR2: SGHTS and YDEGEE. The CDR3 nucleotides read TGTGCCAGCAGATTAAACTCAGGCATAGCCTTC. Its translation is CASRLNSGIAF.

This clone was recorded only once. Here the CDR3 reads CASSFFVGQGAAYNSPLHF. The CDR3, as DNA: TGTGCCAGCAGTTTCTTCGTAGGACAGGGGGCCGCGTATAATTCACCCCTCCACTTT. The genes are TRBV27 and TRBJ1-6; TRBD1 agrees at 11 bases. The CDR3 has 19 amino acids. Germline lookup yields CDR1 MNHEY and CDR2 SMNVEV (reference sequence). The J segment lost 4 bases and the V segment lost 3 bases, leaving 11 bases of the junction unmatched.

About this clone itself: This sample also contains other DNA sequences that code for the same CDR3. J is TRBJ2-3 and V is TRBV7-2, with 10 bases identical to TRBD2. Trimming took 3 bases from V and 2 from J; bases not matched to a gene: 2. This CDR3 spans 15 amino acids. Germline assignment: CDR1 SGHTA and CDR2 FQGNSA. CDR3 region: CASSFSGGSTDTQYF. The CDR3 DNA follows: TGTGCCAGCAGCTTTAGCGGGGGGTCCACAGATACGCAGTATTTT.